The 6 T cell receptor beta chains in this list originate from one sample, sequenced in a study of blood T cell repertoires in COVID-19 (dated by TCRdb to the early 2020s). Receptors were amplified or captured by the immunoSEQ multiplex PCR assay. In TCRdb, the immuneACCESS table is reduced to in-frame sequences with V and J assigned. These tables do not hold every clone; where another copy was compared, an unresolved V gene accounts for under half, and the others remain unexplained. The sample has roughly 280,000 clones on record, 84% of them singletons. The top ten constitute 4% to 4.5% of the sample. Material: peripheral blood. These TCRs come from a man aged 60-69 years with acute or convalescent COVID-19.

The chain employs TRBV2 and TRBJ2-7; D uncertain. The CDR3 consists of 15 residues. Trimming shortened V by 4 bases and J by 2 bases, and 15 bases separated the two germline ends. Germline assignment: CDR1 SNHLY and CDR2 FYNNEI. The CDR3 protein is CASSVVSGRTYEQYF. The CDR3 DNA follows: TGTGCCAGCAGTGTTGTTAGTGGCAGGACCTACGAGCAGTACTTC.

The rearrangement links TRBV30 to TRBJ2-3; 10 bases agree with TRBD2. The germline gives CDR1 GTSNPN, CDR2 SVGIG (reference sequence). V dropped 4 bases and J dropped 1; count of bases not matched to a gene: 5. The CDR3 contains 15 residues. The CDR3 DNA reads TGTGCCTGGATCATTCTAGCGGGGGGCACAGATACGCAGTATTTT. This codes for CAWIILAGGTDTQYF.

This clone was recorded once. The gene calls are TRBV6-2 or TRBV6-3 and TRBJ2-1, with 12 positions matching TRBD2. This CDR3 is built from 16 residues. V shed 0 bases, J shed 6 bases, and the junction held 3 bases outside the gene matches. Germline lookup yields CDR1 MNHEY and CDR2 SVGEGT. CDR3: CASSYSRLAGVNEQFF. The CDR3, as DNA: TGTGCCAGCAGTTACTCGAGACTAGCGGGAGTCAATGAGCAGTTCTTC.

This clone was seen a single time. The rearrangement links TRBV4-3 to TRBJ2-7; 8 bases match TRBD2. CDR3 length: 16 amino acids. The V and J ends lost 1 base and 4 bases, in that order; junction bases with no gene match: 9. Germline CDR1 reads LGHNA; CDR2 reads YSLEER. This CDR3 is CASSQGVIAGLYEQYF. In nucleotides, the CDR3 is TGCGCCAGCAGCCAAGGGGTGATAGCGGGGCTGTACGAGCAGTACTTC.

This clone has just one count. The chain links TRBV4-3 to TRBJ2-2; 11 positions agree with TRBD2. The CDR3 has 18 residues. The V segment lost 0 bases and the J segment 6 bases; nucleotides outside the gene matches: 9. Looked up from germline, CDR1 is LGHNA and CDR2 is YSLEER. CDR3 DNA: TGCGCCAGCAGCCAAGATAAACTAGCGGGAGTTCTTCCCGGGGAGCTGTTTTTT. Translation: CASSQDKLAGVLPGELFF.

V usage is TRBV6-6 and J usage is TRBJ2-7; TRBD2 aligns across 7 bases. CDR3 length: 12 residues. Germline loops: CDR1 MNHNY, CDR2 SVGAGI (reference sequence). The V gene end was trimmed by 1 base and the J gene end by 12 bases; junction bases not matched to a gene: 6. DNA for the CDR3: TGTGCCAGCAGTTACTGGGAGGGGTTGGGGTACTTC. This gives the protein CASSYWEGLGYF.